The T cell receptor beta chain described here comes from a study of T cells in Graves' hyperthyroidism and ophthalmopathy. Study outcomes and limitations: The majority of expanded thyroid clonotypes above 0.001 also appeared in blood.

Germline V gives CDR1 SNHLY, CDR2 FYNNEI. Trimming cost V 7 bases and J 4 bases, with 10 bases left between them. The CDR3 is 12 amino acids. This clonotype was observed many times. Its matching antigen is unknown. The cohort's ophthalmopathy patients, a group with duration under 3 months, had a Clinical Activity Score of at least 3 and a NOSPECS grade of at least 4. Patients were excluded for uncontrolled infection, other autoimmune disease, pregnancy or lactation. RNA transcripts yielded amplified TCR beta CDR3 regions. TCR CDR3 underwent first-round RT-PCR with the HTBI primer set. TCRdb fed the multiplex PCR reads into MiXCR, producing one record per CDR3 protein. Among under 300,000 distinct CDR3 sequences listed, 20% to 25% were seen once.

The clonotype originates from a man aged 25 to 40 with Graves' ophthalmopathy. The sequencing input was blood. This chain links TRBV2 with TRBJ2-5; D remains unclear. CDR3: CASKRAGETQYF. CDR3 sequence (DNA): TGTGCCAGCAAAAGGGCAGGAGAGACCCAGTACTTC.